The 24 T cell receptor beta chains below were found in one sample sequenced in a study of vaccination and CD4 T cells after COVID-19. Sequenced with the Oncomine TCR Beta short-read assay was DNA taken from cultured CD4+ T cells. One entry per CDR3 protein, called by TCRdb with MiXCR from the PCR reads. This table has more than 10,000 distinct CDR3 sequences, less than 65% appearing once. Their antigen targets remain unknown. Treatment in this sample: roughly 10-day PBMC culture with coronavirus spike peptide pools or control peptides (ViraFEST assay). Sequencing was carried out using CD4+ T cells from blood, cultured in vitro. These receptors originate from a human donor who had recovered from COVID-19.

The chain combines TRBV9 with TRBJ2-2; 7 positions match TRBD2. This CDR3 contains 18 residues. Per germline, CDR1 SGDLS and CDR2 YYNGEE. V lost 0 bases to trimming and J lost 2 bases; unmatched junction nucleotides: 10. The CDR3 DNA reads as TGTGCCAGCAGCGTAGAGATAAGGGCGGGAGTAAACACCGGGGAGCTGTTTTTT. It yields the protein CASSVEIRAGVNTGELFF.

The table lists this clonotype with a few counts. This chain joins TRBV7-9 and TRBJ1-1; TRBD1 is a possible D gene (5 bases). CDR1 SEHNR and CDR2 FQNEAQ come from the germline V gene (reference sequence). Trimming took 6 bases from V and 0 from J, leaving 11 bases between them. The CDR3 is 14 amino acids. CDR3 coding DNA: TGTGCCAGCAGACCCCAGGGACTGAACACTGAAGCTTTCTTT. This sequence encodes CASRPQGLNTEAFF. The complete variable domain, with remaining parts taken from reference TRBV7-9 and TRBJ1-1, reads DTGVSQNPRHKITKRGQNVTFRCDPISEHNRLYWYRQTLGQGPEFLTYFQNEAQLEKSRLLSDRFSAERPKGSFSTLEIQRTEQGDSAMYLCASRPQGLNTEAFFGQGTRLTVV.

The chain is built from TRBV7-9 and TRBJ2-5; D remains ambiguous. Germline CDR1 reads SEHNR; CDR2 reads FQNEAQ (reference sequence). The CDR3 is 13 residues long. The CDR3 here is CASRRWQDETQYF. The CDR3 coding sequence is TGTGCGTCTCGTAGATGGCAGGACGAGACCCAGTACTTC.

This clonotype came up a few times. J is TRBJ2-3 and V is TRBV19; the D is unclear. The V gene lost 3 bases and the J gene lost 1 base, with 14 bases spanning the gap. Looked up from germline, CDR1 is LNHDA and CDR2 is SQIVND (reference sequence). CDR3 length: 16 amino acids. In DNA, the CDR3 is TGTGCCAGTAGTATTTGGACCGCCTTCGGCACAGATACGCAGTATTTT. This translates into CASSIWTAFGTDTQYF. Variable domain in full (rest from reference TRBV19 and TRBJ2-3): DGGITQSPKYLFRKEGQNVTLSCEQNLNHDAMYWYRQDPGQGLRLIYYSQIVNDFQKGDIAEGYSVSREKKESFPLTVTSAQKNPTAFYLCASSIWTAFGTDTQYFGPGTRLTVL.

This clonotype was counted only a few times. The rearrangement joins TRBV7-2 to TRBJ2-1, with 8 bases that match TRBD2. V lost 5 bases and J lost 3; bases outside the gene matches: 9. Germline V gives CDR1 SGHTA, CDR2 FQGNSA. The CDR3 runs 16 residues. CDR3 in DNA: TGTGCCAGCAGCCGTACCCAGCGGGAGAGCTACAATGAGCAGTTCTTC. It translates to CASSRTQRESYNEQFF. The whole variable domain, remainder taken from reference TRBV7-2 and TRBJ2-1, is GAGVSQSPSNKVTEKGKDVELRCDPISGHTALYWYRQSLGQGLEFLIYFQGNSAPDKSGLPSDRFSAERTGGSVSTLTIQRTQQEDSAVYLCASSRTQRESYNEQFFGPGTRLTVL.

The rearrangement joins TRBV5-4 to TRBJ2-2, with 7 positions matching TRBD2. The germline CDR1 and CDR2 sequences are SGHNT and YYREEE (reference sequence). The CDR3 is 15 amino acids. Trimming cost V 4 bases and J 3 bases; bases outside gene matches: 6. Here the CDR3 DNA reads TGTGCCAGCAGCCGCCCCGCGGGAGACACCGGGGAGCTGTTTTTT. Protein: CASSRPAGDTGELFF.

This clonotype came up a few times. The rearrangement joins TRBV20-1 to TRBJ2-4, with 10 bases that match TRBD2. This CDR3 comprises 13 residues. Germline V CDR1 and CDR2: DFQATT, SNEGSKA (reference sequence). J lost 4 bases, V lost 6 bases, and 3 bases had no gene match. The CDR3 DNA follows: TGCAGTGCCCCAGCGGGAGGGAAAAACATTCAGTACTTC. Residues: CSAPAGGKNIQYF.

The V gene is TRBV20-1, the J gene TRBJ2-2; tentative D call: TRBD1 (5 bases). CDR1 and CDR2 from the germline V gene are DFQATT and SNEGSKA (reference sequence). The V end was cut by 5 bases, the J end by 2 bases, with 15 bases between. The CDR3 has 15 amino acids. CDR3 nucleotides: TGCAGTGCTCCAAGACAGACACCCAACACCGGGGAGCTGTTTTTT. Its protein product is CSAPRQTPNTGELFF.

This clonotype was seen only once. The chain is built from TRBV6-1 and TRBJ2-5; TRBD2 agrees at 12 bases. The CDR3 contains 16 residues. After removal of 6 bases from V and 2 bases from J, the junction contained 7 bases not matched to a gene. CDR1 is MNHNS and CDR2 is SASEGT in the germline V gene. The chain's CDR3 is CASRRLAGVGQETQYF. The CDR3 DNA sequence: TGTGCCAGCAGGCGACTAGCGGGAGTGGGGCAAGAGACCCAGTACTTC.

The chain carries TRBV20-1 and TRBJ2-1, with D possibly matching TRBD1 (6 bases). This CDR3 comprises 17 residues. Trimming took off 0 bases at V and 3 bases at J, with 18 bases between the two ends. The germline gives CDR1 DFQATT, CDR2 SNEGSKA (reference sequence). The DNA for the CDR3 is TGCAGTGCTAGAGATTATTCGAACAGGGACCTCTACAATGAGCAGTTCTTC. This encodes CSARDYSNRDLYNEQFF.

The chain combines TRBV18 with TRBJ1-6; D is unclear. V lost 3 bases and J lost 5, with 11 bases in between. Germline V gene data show CDR1 as KGHSH and CDR2 as LQKENI. The CDR3 is 15 residues long. The CDR3 loop is CASSPNRADNSPLHF. The CDR3 nucleotides read TGTGCCAGCTCACCTAACCGGGCCGATAATTCACCCCTCCACTTT.

This clonotype was found a few times. The J gene is TRBJ2-3, the V gene TRBV18; D is undetermined. The CDR3 sequence is 14 residues long. Trimming removed 4 bases at V and 1 base at J, with 9 bases between. The germline gives CDR1 KGHSH, CDR2 LQKENI. The CDR3 DNA sequence: TGTGCCAGCTCACGGACGGGCGGCACAGATACGCAGTATTTT. Its protein product is CASSRTGGTDTQYF.

The gene calls are TRBV10-1 and TRBJ2-7; D is possibly TRBD1 (6 bases). V lost 4 bases, J lost 2 bases, and 12 bases lay in between. The CDR3 has 14 residues. Per germline, CDR1 WNHNN and CDR2 SYGVQD (reference sequence). The CDR3 sequence: CASSAPDSTYEQYF. CDR3 DNA: TGCGCCAGCAGTGCCCCGGACAGTACCTACGAGCAGTACTTC.

This clonotype was seen a handful of times. V gene TRBV10-3 combines with J gene TRBJ1-1; 7 bases fit TRBD1. Germline V CDR1 and CDR2: ENHRY, SYGVKD. V shed 6 bases and J 7 bases; nucleotides not matched to a gene: 5. The CDR3 loop spans 12 amino acids. The CDR3 sequence: CAIRGDSSEAFF. Here the CDR3 DNA reads TGTGCCATCAGAGGGGACAGCAGTGAAGCTTTCTTT.

V gene TRBV7-3 combines with J gene TRBJ2-5; 7 bases match TRBD2. Per germline, CDR1 SGHTA and CDR2 FQGTGA. The V segment lost 1 base and the J segment 4 bases; nucleotides outside the gene matches: 3. This CDR3 contains 14 residues. The CDR3 DNA reads as TGTGCCAGCAGCTTAAACGGGAGGATAGAGACCCAGTACTTC. Its protein product is CASSLNGRIETQYF. The full variable domain, its missing parts supplied by reference TRBV7-3 and TRBJ2-5, is GAGVSQTPSNKVTEKGKYVELRCDPISGHTALYWYRQSLGQGPEFLIYFQGTGAADDSGLPNDRFFAVRPEGSVSTLKIQRTERGDSAVYLCASSLNGRIETQYFGPGTRLLVL.

The chain uses TRBV20-1 and TRBJ2-3; the match to TRBD2 covers 12 bases. The J segment lost 6 bases and the V segment lost 6 bases, leaving 10 bases of the junction unmatched. The germline V gene encodes CDR1 DFQATT and CDR2 SNEGSKA (reference sequence). This CDR3 has 15 residues. CDR3: CSAETTSGSLDTQYF. The CDR3 region has the DNA TGCAGTGCCGAAACGACTAGCGGGAGTTTGGATACGCAGTATTTT.

This clonotype appeared once. V and J are TRBV7-2 and TRBJ2-3; 7 bases are shared with TRBD2. The CDR3 covers 19 residues. V lost 3 bases and J lost 6; bases outside the gene matches: 21. Germline assignment: CDR1 SGHTA and CDR2 FQGNSA. The CDR3 loop is CASSLRGSAGARFRDTQYF. The CDR3, as DNA: TGTGCCAGCAGCTTGAGGGGTTCCGCGGGAGCAAGATTTAGGGATACGCAGTATTTT.

The rearrangement links TRBV7-9 to TRBJ2-2; 9 nucleotides align to TRBD1. This CDR3 spans 17 amino acids. Germline assignment: CDR1 SEHNR and CDR2 FQNEAQ (reference sequence). V gave up 3 bases and J gave up 4 bases; unmatched junction bases: 9. The CDR3 bases are TGTGCCAGCAGCTTTTTTTCCGGGACAGGGAGCACCGGGGAGCTGTTTTTT. Translation gives CASSFFSGTGSTGELFF.

The gene calls are TRBV21-1 and TRBJ2-1; TRBD1 is the table's D call and was not checked against the DNA. TRBV21-1 is designated a pseudogene. The CDR3 totals 17 residues. The CDR3 nucleotides read TGTGCCAGCAGCAAAATAGGGGTTGGCTGGGAAAACAATGAGCAGTTCTTC. The encoded protein is CASSKIGVGWENNEQFF.

This clonotype was observed a few times. This chain links TRBV20-1 with TRBJ2-1, with D perhaps assigned TRBD1 or TRBD2 (5 bases each). Trimming left V 3 bases short and J 5 bases short, with 14 bases between. Germline CDR1 DFQATT, CDR2 SNEGSKA (reference sequence). This CDR3 region has 14 residues. The CDR3 bases are TGCAGTGCTAGTGGGGGTCGAGTAGACAATGAGCAGTTCTTC. Translation: CSASGGRVDNEQFF.

This chain uses TRBV7-2 with TRBJ1-1; D perhaps matches TRBD1 (5 bases). The CDR3 runs 13 residues. The ends were cut back, 4 bases at V and 1 base at J, with 7 bases in the middle. Looked up from germline, CDR1 is SGHTA and CDR2 is FQGNSA. The CDR3 region is CASSSDKNTEAFF. DNA for the CDR3: TGTGCCAGCAGCTCGGACAAGAACACTGAAGCTTTCTTT.

This chain links TRBV4-2 with TRBJ2-3; a possible D gene is TRBD1 (5 bases). Germline V gene lookup returns CDR1 LGHNA and CDR2 YNFKEQ. V was cut by 1 base and J by 5 bases, with 7 bases left in between. This CDR3 contains 13 residues. The CDR3 coding sequence is TGTGCCAGCAGCCAAGGCCAGGGAGATACGCAGTATTTT. Translation: CASSQGQGDTQYF.

This chain links TRBV27 with TRBJ2-7, with 12 bases aligning to TRBD1. Germline CDR1 reads MNHEY; CDR2 reads SMNVEV (reference sequence). The CDR3 loop spans 16 amino acids. J was trimmed by 2 bases and V by 4 bases; bases with no gene match: 6. This chain's CDR3 is CASSSPGQGAAYEQYF. The CDR3 nucleotides read TGTGCCAGCAGTTCCCCGGGACAGGGGGCGGCCTACGAGCAGTACTTC.

This clonotype was counted once. The chain employs TRBV5-1 and TRBJ1-4; 9 bases are a match to TRBD1. The germline V gene has CDR1 SGHRS and CDR2 YFSETQ. The CDR3 is made up of 14 amino acids. The trim removed 7 bases at V and 8 bases at J, leaving 9 bases unmatched. CDR3 in DNA: TGCGCCAGCGGGGAACCGGGACAGGGCGAAAAACTGTTTTTT. This sequence encodes CASGEPGQGEKLFF. Using reference TRBV5-1 and TRBJ1-4 for the parts outside the CDR3, the full variable domain is KAGVTQTPRYLIKTRGQQVTLSCSPISGHRSVSWYQQTPGQGLQFLFEYFSETQRNKGNFPGRFSGRQFSNSRSEMNVSTLELGDSALYLCASGEPGQGEKLFFGSGTQLSVL.